This T cell receptor beta chain was captured in a study of Ad26.COV2.S vaccination and SARS-CoV-2 variants. The study's findings and limits: Estimates derived from TCR breadth and depth analyses may have underestimated total T cell responses. Considerable breadth of spike-specific CD8+ and CD4+ T cell responses has reportedly been documented following vaccination. Placebo recipients had lower spike-specific TCR breadth than vaccine recipients.

Treatment of the sample: 15 to 20 received Ad26.COV2.S at low or high dose, single or two shots; about 5 received placebo; per-sample allocation not given. Specimen acquisition occurred on day 63 following the initial vaccine or placebo injection. CDR1 is SNHLY and CDR2 is FYNNEI in the germline V gene. The ends were cut back, 1 base at V and 4 bases at J, with 11 bases in the middle. The CDR3 has 14 amino acids. Profiled with immunoSEQ multiplex PCR; TCRdb holds only in-frame clones, not every one. The data contain over 350,000 clones, 80% to 90% of them singletons. This clone was seen a single time. The antigen remains unidentified.

V usage is TRBV2 and J usage is TRBJ2-7, with D perhaps TRBD1 (6 bases). The specimen was peripheral blood, collected in a trial of Ad26.COV2.S vaccine versus placebo. The TCR originated in a person between 18 and 59 years old who received the Ad26.COV2.S COVID-19 vaccine or a placebo. The DNA for the CDR3 is TGTGCCAGCAGTGAAGTAGGACAGAGTTACGAGCAGTACTTC. Protein sequence: CASSEVGQSYEQYF.